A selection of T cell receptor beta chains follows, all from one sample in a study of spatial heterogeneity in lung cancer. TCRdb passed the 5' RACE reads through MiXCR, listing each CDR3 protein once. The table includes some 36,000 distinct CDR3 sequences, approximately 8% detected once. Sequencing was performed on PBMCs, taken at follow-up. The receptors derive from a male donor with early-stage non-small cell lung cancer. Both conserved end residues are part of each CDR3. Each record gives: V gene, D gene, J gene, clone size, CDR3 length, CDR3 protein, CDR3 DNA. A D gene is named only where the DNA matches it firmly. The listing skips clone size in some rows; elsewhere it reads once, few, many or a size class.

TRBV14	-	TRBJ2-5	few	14	CASSQEPLQETQYF	TGTGCCAGCAGCCAAGAGCCGTTACAAGAGACCCAGTACTTC
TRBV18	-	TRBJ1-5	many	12	CASSGEDQPQHF	TGTGCCAGCTCAGGGGAGGATCAGCCCCAGCATTTT
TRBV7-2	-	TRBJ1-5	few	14	CASSFTGRNQPQHF	TGTGCCAGCAGCTTTACAGGGCGCAATCAGCCCCAGCATTTT
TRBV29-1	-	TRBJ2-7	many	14	CSVEDIGQNYEQYF	TGCAGCGTTGAAGACATCGGGCAAAACTACGAGCAGTACTTC
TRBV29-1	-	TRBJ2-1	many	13	CSVEGFPYNEQFF	TGCAGCGTTGAGGGGTTCCCCTACAATGAGCAGTTCTTC
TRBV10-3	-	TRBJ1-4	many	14	CAISDGQLPEKLFF	TGTGCCATCAGTGACGGACAGTTACCTGAAAAACTGTTTTTT
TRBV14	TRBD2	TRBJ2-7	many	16	CASSQSGLAGTYEQYF	TGTGCCAGCAGCCAATCGGGACTAGCGGGGACCTACGAGCAGTACTTC
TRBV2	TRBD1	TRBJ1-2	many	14	CASSAQGVGYGYTF	TGTGCCAGCAGCGCACAGGGGGTTGGCTATGGCTACACCTTC
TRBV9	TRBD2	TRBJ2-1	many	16	CASSPKLAGAYNEQFF	TGTGCCAGCAGCCCAAAACTAGCGGGGGCCTACAATGAGCAGTTCTTC
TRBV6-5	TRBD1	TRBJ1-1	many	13	CASSTTGLAEAFF	TGTGCCAGCAGCACGACAGGGTTGGCTGAAGCTTTCTTT
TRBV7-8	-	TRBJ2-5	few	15	CTSSPLEGTGETQYF	TGTACCAGCAGCCCGCTAGAGGGGACGGGGGAGACCCAGTACTTC
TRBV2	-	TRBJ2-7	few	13	CASSEASAYEQYF	TGTGCCAGCAGTGAAGCATCGGCCTACGAGCAGTACTTC
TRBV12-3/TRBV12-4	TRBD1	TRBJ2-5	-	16	CASSPPVQGYQETQYF	TGTGCCAGCTCCCCCCCCGTACAGGGGTACCAAGAGACCCAGTACTTC
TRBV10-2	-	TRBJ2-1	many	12	CASISGGDEQFF	TGCGCCAGCATTTCGGGTGGCGATGAGCAGTTCTTC
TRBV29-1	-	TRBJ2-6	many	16	CSVEGTEFSGANVLTF	TGCAGCGTTGAAGGGACGGAGTTTTCTGGGGCCAACGTCCTGACTTTC
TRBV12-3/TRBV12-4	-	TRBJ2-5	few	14	CASSYTGSVETQYF	TGTGCCAGCAGCTACACAGGGTCCGTAGAGACCCAGTACTTC
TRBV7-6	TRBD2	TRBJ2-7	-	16	CASSLTLSGRVHEQYF	TGTGCCAGCAGCTTAACCTTGTCAGGGAGGGTCCACGAGCAGTACTTC
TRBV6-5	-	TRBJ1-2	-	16	CASSYSGRVDHYGYTF	TGTGCCAGCAGTTACTCGGGCAGGGTGGATCACTATGGCTACACCTTC
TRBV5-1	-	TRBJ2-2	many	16	CASSLRGDPGTGELFF	TGCGCCAGCAGCTTGAGGGGGGATCCGGGCACCGGGGAGCTGTTTTTT
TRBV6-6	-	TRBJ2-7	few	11	CASTASYEQYF	TGTGCCAGCACTGCAAGCTACGAGCAGTACTTC
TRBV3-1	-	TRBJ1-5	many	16	CASSQGTGIGNQPQHF	TGTGCCAGCAGCCAAGGTACAGGGATCGGGAATCAGCCCCAGCATTTT
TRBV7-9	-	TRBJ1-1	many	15	CASSLVLSGNTEAFF	TGTGCCAGCAGCTTAGTCCTTTCGGGGAACACTGAAGCTTTCTTT
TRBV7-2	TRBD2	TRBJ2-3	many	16	CASSLGSGVSTDTQYF	TGTGCCAGCAGCTTAGGTAGCGGGGTGAGCACAGATACGCAGTATTTT
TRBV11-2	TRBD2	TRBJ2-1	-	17	CASSLDYLAGGPREQFF	TGTGCCAGCAGCTTAGATTACTTGGCGGGGGGGCCGAGGGAGCAGTTCTTC
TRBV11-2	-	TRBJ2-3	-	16	CASSPGDWEFIDTQYF	TGTGCCAGCAGCCCTGGGGACTGGGAATTCATAGATACGCAGTATTTT
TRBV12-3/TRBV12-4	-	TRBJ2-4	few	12	CASSLSNNIQYF	TGTGCCAGCAGTTTATCTAATAACATTCAGTACTTC
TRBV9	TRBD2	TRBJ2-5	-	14	CASSAGLAEETQYF	TGTGCCAGCAGCGCAGGACTAGCCGAAGAGACCCAGTACTTC
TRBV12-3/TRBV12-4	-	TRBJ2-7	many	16	CASSPWDDRTNYEQYF	TGTGCCAGCAGCCCCTGGGATGACAGGACAAACTACGAGCAGTACTTC
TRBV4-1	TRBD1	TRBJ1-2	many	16	CASSQPTTDRWIGYTF	TGCGCCAGCAGCCAACCCACTACGGACAGGTGGATTGGCTACACCTTC